The 29 T cell receptor beta chains reported below all come from one sample, sequenced in a study of T cells in women clearing cervical HPV infection. This table comes from immunoSEQ multiplex PCR, and its TCRdb copy is limited to in-frame clones, with some not included. This sample's table reports tens of thousands of clones. The sequenced material came from blood buffy coat. Source of these receptors: a woman aged 18 to 75 with a cervical HPV16 infection that either progressed to CIN3+ or cleared (not recorded which).

On this clone: Compared with germline, one end of the junction differs, possibly owing to a read error. Read sequence stops 3 residues before the CDR3 end, and the germline J gene provides the missing end. This sample also contains other DNA sequences that code for the same CDR3. This chain connects TRBV7-6 to TRBJ1-3, with a possible D match to TRBD1 (5 bases). CDR3 length equals 12 residues. CDR1 and CDR2 from the germline V gene are SGHVS and FNYEAQ. The part of the CDR3 DNA that was read is TGTGCCAGCAGCCCTAGGGGAAACACA. This codes for CASSPRGNT. The whole CDR3 protein reads CASSPRGNTIYF.

For this clone: The read stops 3 residues short of the end of the CDR3; the missing end is completed from the germline J gene. The V gene is TRBV20-1, the J gene TRBJ2-5, with D possibly matching TRBD2 (5 bases). The CDR3 is 12 residues long. Per germline, CDR1 DFQATT and CDR2 SNEGSKA (reference sequence). Trimming stripped 3 bases from V and 3 bases from J, with 8 bases between. CDR3 bases read: TGCAGTGCTAGTGAGAGGGAAGAGACC. Protein product: CSASEREET. The CDR3 as a whole reads CSASEREETQYF.

On this clone itself: The sequenced fragment ends 3 residues before the CDR3 boundary, so the rest is inferred from the germline J gene. The chain is built from TRBV9 and TRBJ1-6; 8 bases are a match to TRBD1. This CDR3 has 14 residues. The ends lost 9 bases at V and 8 bases at J; junction bases unmatched: 10. The germline V gene encodes CDR1 SGDLS and CDR2 YYNGEE. The CDR3 bases that were read are TGTGCCACAGCCCAGGGGGCAGACGATTCACCC. Its translation: CATAQGADDSP. The whole CDR3 region reads CATAQGADDSPLHF.

As concerns this clone: The observed sequence ends 3 residues before the CDR3 terminus, with the missing tail filled in from the germline J gene. The chain joins TRBV11-3 to TRBJ1-1, with 8 bases matching TRBD1. Germline V gives CDR1 SGHNT, CDR2 YENEEA. This CDR3 comprises 13 residues. Incomplete CDR3 DNA: TGTGCCAGCAGCCCCTTCGGGACAGGAGAA. This encodes CASSPFGTGE. The whole CDR3 reads CASSPFGTGEAFF.

A note on this clone: The CDR3 end is not reached by the read, which stops 3 residues before it; the germline J gene fills it in. The chain is built from TRBV20-1 and TRBJ2-7; 8 bases align to TRBD1. The ends lost 0 bases at V and 5 bases at J; junction bases unmatched: 6. CDR1 is DFQATT, CDR2 SNEGSKA, per germline (reference sequence). The CDR3 covers 14 residues. The CDR3 is CSARESRGRDEQYF. CDR3 DNA (partial): TGCAGTGCTAGAGAGAGCAGGGGGCGCGACGAG.

A remark on this clone: The sequenced fragment ends 3 residues before the CDR3 boundary, so the rest is inferred from the germline J gene. This rearrangement joins TRBV20-1 to TRBJ2-7, with 9 nucleotides matching TRBD1. Unmatched junction bases numbered 4, after V lost 5 bases and J lost 2 bases. From germline, CDR1 is DFQATT and CDR2 SNEGSKA (reference sequence). CDR3 length: 13 residues. CDR3 in amino acids: CSARTGEPYEQYF. The covered CDR3 bases are TGCAGTGCTCGGACAGGGGAACCCTACGAG.

Concerning this clone itself: The CDR3 goes on 3 residues after the read ends, and that part is filled in from the germline J gene. The chain has TRBV20-1 and TRBJ2-2; 9 positions agree with TRBD2. V shed 3 bases, J shed 1 base, and the junction held 3 bases outside the gene matches. Germline CDR1 DFQATT, CDR2 SNEGSKA (reference sequence). The length of the CDR3 is 15 residues. The CDR3 region is CSASLAGRNTGELFF. The CDR3 bases that were read are TGCAGTGCTAGTCTAGCGGGGAGGAACACCGGGGAG.

A note on this clone: The DNA ends 3 residues before the CDR3 does, and the rest of the CDR3 is filled in from the germline J gene. The chain uses TRBV20-1 and TRBJ2-7, with D perhaps TRBD1 (5 bases). This CDR3 region has 12 residues. V gave up 2 bases and J gave up 4 bases, with 9 bases separating them. The germline CDR1 and CDR2 sequences are DFQATT and SNEGSKA (reference sequence). The CDR3: CSARPTGYEQYF. The part of the CDR3 DNA that was read is TGCAGTGCTAGACCAACAGGTTACGAG.

Notes on this clone: One junction end does not reproduce the germline sequence, and a read error may be involved. The sequenced fragment ends 3 residues before the CDR3 boundary, so the rest is inferred from the germline J gene. V and J are TRBV7-7 and TRBJ2-5; 7 nucleotides match TRBD1. Germline CDR1 reads SSHAT; CDR2 reads FNYEAQ (reference sequence). This CDR3 comprises 14 residues. The DNA read from the CDR3 is TGTGCTAGCAGCCAGACAGGGCTGGGGGAGACC. Encoded protein: CASSQTGLGET. The full CDR3 sequence reads CASSQTGLGETQYF.

As regards this clone: Coverage ceases 3 residues before the CDR3 finishes, and the germline J gene fills in the end. J is TRBJ2-7 and V is TRBV19; TRBD1 agrees at 7 bases. CDR3 length: 13 amino acids. J was trimmed by 4 bases and V by 8 bases; bases with no gene match: 8. Germline V CDR1 and CDR2: LNHDA, SQIVND (reference sequence). The CDR3 reads CASSLQTGYEQYF. Partial CDR3 DNA: TGTGCCAGTTCCCTACAGACAGGGTACGAG. Variable domain in full (rest from reference TRBV19 and TRBJ2-7): DGGITQSPKYLFRKEGQNVTLSCEQNLNHDAMYWYRQDPGQGLRLIYYSQIVNDFQKGDIAEGYSVSREKKESFPLTVTSAQKNPTAFYLCASSLQTGYEQYFGPGTRLTVT.

Details on this clone: The read is 3 residues too short to cover the CDR3 end, so that end is filled in from the germline J gene. V usage is TRBV29-1 and J usage is TRBJ2-1; D ambiguous. Germline CDR1 is SQVTM and CDR2 is ANQGSEA. This CDR3 is built from 14 residues. Trimming cost V 1 base and J 0 bases, with 7 bases left between them. The sequenced part of the CDR3 DNA is TGCAGCGTTGAAGGTCAGCGCTCCTACAATGAG. Its translation: CSVEGQRSYNE. The entire CDR3 protein reads CSVEGQRSYNEQFF.

Notes on this clone: Read sequence stops 3 residues before the CDR3 end, and the germline J gene provides the missing end. V is TRBV20-1 and J is TRBJ1-5; D remains ambiguous. From germline, CDR1 is DFQATT and CDR2 SNEGSKA (reference sequence). The CDR3 is made up of 12 amino acids. The V end was cut by 0 bases, the J end by 6 bases, with 6 bases between. This CDR3 is CSARDQFQPQHF. The sequenced part of the CDR3 DNA is TGCAGTGCTAGAGATCAGTTTCAGCCC.

Comments on this clone: The read terminates 3 residues before the CDR3 end, so the remaining end is supplied by the germline J gene. This chain links TRBV10-3 with TRBJ2-7; tentative D call: TRBD1 (6 bases). Trimming pared 5 bases from V and 5 bases from J, leaving 22 bases between. The CDR3 is 16 residues long. CDR1 is ENHRY and CDR2 is SYGVKD in the germline V gene. The CDR3 protein is CAISLKLEGPGDEQYF. The CDR3 bases that were read are TGTGCCATCAGTCTTAAACTCGAGGGTCCAGGGGACGAG.

As to this clone: The CDR3 end lies 3 residues beyond the end of the read and is filled in from the germline J gene. The rearrangement joins TRBV5-1 to TRBJ1-1; 10 bases are a match to TRBD1. From germline, CDR1 is SGHRS and CDR2 YFSETQ. After removal of 6 bases from V and 0 bases from J, the junction contained 5 bases not matched to a gene. This CDR3 is 15 amino acids long. Partial CDR3 DNA: TGCGCCAGCAAGAGGACAGGGGGAGTGAACACTGAA. Protein: CASKRTGGVNTE. The entire CDR3 protein is CASKRTGGVNTEAFF.

The CDR3 loop reads CASSRQGGSYNEQFF. The covered CDR3 bases are TGTGCCAGCAGCCGACAAGGGGGCTCCTACAATGAG. V gene TRBV5-5 combines with J gene TRBJ2-1; TRBD1 might be the D (6 bases). The read terminates 3 residues before the CDR3 end, so the remaining end is supplied by the germline J gene. The germline V gene has CDR1 SGHKS and CDR2 YYEKEE (reference sequence). V lost 4 bases and J 0 bases, leaving 11 bases between the germline ends. The CDR3 consists of 15 residues.

In the case of this clone: The read ends 3 residues before the CDR3 terminus; that terminus is restored from the germline J gene. The V gene is TRBV30, the J gene TRBJ1-2, with 7 bases matching TRBD1. The germline CDR1 and CDR2 sequences are GTSNPN and SVGIG (reference sequence). The CDR3 has 16 residues. Partial CDR3 DNA: TGTGCCTGGAGTAAGTCAGGGGGGCCACCCCCCTACGAC. Translating gives CAWSKSGGPPPYD. The complete CDR3 reads CAWSKSGGPPPYDYTF.

This clone is called medium-sized based on its frequency. CDR3 in amino acids: CASSITGQETQYF. The CDR3 bases that were read are TGTGCCAGTAGTATAACCGGGCAAGAGACC. The chain is built from TRBV19 and TRBJ2-5; D is uncertain. The read ends 3 residues early relative to the CDR3; the germline J gene fills the gap. Germline assignment: CDR1 LNHDA and CDR2 SQIVND (reference sequence). The CDR3 contains 13 residues. V lost 2 bases and J 2 bases, leaving 6 bases between the germline ends. Variable domain in full (rest from reference TRBV19 and TRBJ2-5): DGGITQSPKYLFRKEGQNVTLSCEQNLNHDAMYWYRQDPGQGLRLIYYSQIVNDFQKGDIAEGYSVSREKKESFPLTVTSAQKNPTAFYLCASSITGQETQYFGPGTRLLVL.

As concerns this clone: The read terminates 3 residues ahead of where the CDR3 ends, so the germline J gene completes it. The chain recombines TRBV19 with TRBJ1-6, with D hard to call. Germline V gene sequence: CDR1 LNHDA, CDR2 SQIVND (reference sequence). The CDR3 sequence is 14 residues long. Trimming left V 1 base short and J 6 bases short, with 7 bases between. The CDR3 reads CASSIGQSNSPLHF. The CDR3 DNA, read in part, is TGTGCCAGTAGTATAGGGCAGTCTAATTCACCC.

For this clone: The missing CDR3 end, 3 residues past where the read stops, is filled in from the germline J gene. The chain combines TRBV14 with TRBJ2-2, with 12 positions matching TRBD2. Per the germline V gene, CDR1 is SGHDN and CDR2 is FVKESK. The ends lost 6 bases at V and 4 bases at J; junction bases unmatched: 9. The CDR3 has 17 amino acids. Here the CDR3 reads CASRELAGGLGTGELFF. The part of the CDR3 DNA that was read is TGTGCCAGCAGAGAACTAGCGGGGGGCCTCGGCACCGGGGAG. Based on the CDR3 plus reference TRBV14 and TRBJ2-2, the full variable domain is EAGVTQFPSHSVIEKGQTVTLRCDPISGHDNLYWYRRVMGKEIKFLLHFVKESKQDESGMPNNRFLAERTGGTYSTLKVQPAELEDSGVYFCASRELAGGLGTGELFFGEGSRLTVL.

CDR3 in amino acids: CASSGWRHVYNEQFF. CDR3 DNA, as far as it was read: TGTGCCAGCAGCGGGTGGAGACACGTCTACAATGAG. The gene calls are TRBV5-6 and TRBJ2-1; D is ambiguous. The read is 3 residues too short to cover the CDR3 end, so that end is filled in from the germline J gene. In germline, CDR1 is SGHDT, CDR2 YYEEEE. The V gene lost 4 bases and the J gene lost 3 bases, with 14 bases spanning the gap. The CDR3 has 15 amino acids.

The sequenced part of the CDR3 DNA is TGCGCCAGCAGCTTGCCTCACGACGGTATCCAGGGAGTC. Translated: CASSLPHDGIQGV. The complete CDR3 reads CASSLPHDGIQGVYTF. This chain joins TRBV5-1 and TRBJ1-2; maybe TRBD1 (5 bases). Sequencing ends 3 residues short of the CDR3 end; the germline J gene provides the rest. The CDR3 loop spans 16 amino acids. Germline V gene data show CDR1 as SGHRS and CDR2 as YFSETQ.

As concerns this clone: The sequence runs out 3 residues before the end of the CDR3; the remainder is reconstructed from the germline J gene. V usage is TRBV18 and J usage is TRBJ1-2, with D possibly TRBD1 on 5 matching bases. CDR1 and CDR2 from the germline V gene are KGHSH and LQKENI. The CDR3 is 15 amino acids. The CDR3 here is CASSPRTSGTYTYTF. Partial CDR3 DNA: TGTGCCAGCTCACCACGGACTAGCGGGACTTATACC.

A word on this clone: The read halts 3 residues ahead of the CDR3 end, with the missing end drawn from the germline J gene. V is TRBV19 and J is TRBJ1-1; TRBD1 matches at 9 bases. Germline assignment: CDR1 LNHDA and CDR2 SQIVND (reference sequence). This CDR3 contains 14 residues. Unmatched junction bases numbered 11, after V lost 10 bases and J lost 5 bases. The DNA read from the CDR3 is TGTGCCACCGGACGGGGACAGGGTAGGACTGAA. Translated, it gives CATGRGQGRTE. The whole CDR3 is CATGRGQGRTEAFF.

The sequenced part of the CDR3 DNA is TGTGCCAGCAGCTTGGGACTAGCCTACGAG. Protein product: CASSLGLAYE. The whole CDR3 region reads CASSLGLAYEQYF. The rearrangement joins TRBV7-3 to TRBJ2-7; 8 nucleotides agree with TRBD2. The CDR3 extends 3 residues past the end of the read, so its final part is completed from the germline J gene. Per the germline V gene, CDR1 is SGHTA and CDR2 is FQGTGA. CDR3 length equals 13 residues. Trimming removed 3 bases from V and 2 bases from J; junction bases left unmatched: 0. Combining the CDR3 with reference TRBV7-3 and TRBJ2-7 gives the whole variable domain GAGVSQTPSNKVTEKGKYVELRCDPISGHTALYWYRQSLGQGPEFLIYFQGTGAADDSGLPNDRFFAVRPEGSVSTLKIQRTERGDSAVYLCASSLGLAYEQYFGPGTRLTVT.

On this clone itself: The read is 3 residues too short to cover the CDR3 end, so that end is filled in from the germline J gene. The chain links TRBV5-1 to TRBJ1-2, with D uncertain. The CDR3 extends over 13 amino acids. Germline V gives CDR1 SGHRS, CDR2 YFSETQ. The CDR3 bases that were read are TGCGCCAGCAGCTTGGAGCCCTTTTGGGGC. Translated: CASSLEPFWG. The entire CDR3 is CASSLEPFWGYTF.

To note about this clone: The read comes to an end 3 residues before the CDR3 does, leaving the germline J gene to fill in the end. This chain uses TRBV5-1 with TRBJ2-7; the D is unclear. Trimming pared 7 bases from V and 2 bases from J, leaving 13 bases between. Germline loops: CDR1 SGHRS, CDR2 YFSETQ. The CDR3 covers 13 residues. The sequenced CDR3 bases are TGCGCCAGCGCGCAAGGGTTAACCTACGAG. This gives the protein CASAQGLTYE. The full-length CDR3 reads as CASAQGLTYEQYF.

On this clone: The CDR3 goes on 3 residues after the read ends, and that part is filled in from the germline J gene. The V gene is TRBV20-1, the J gene TRBJ1-1, with D unclear. The CDR3 runs 14 residues. CDR1 is DFQATT, CDR2 SNEGSKA, per germline (reference sequence). The V gene lost 1 base and the J gene lost 3 bases, with 12 bases spanning the gap. CDR3 in amino acids: CSARVLLLDTEAFF. CDR3 DNA, as far as it was read: TGCAGTGCTAGAGTGTTACTACTTGACACTGAA.

As for this clone: With the read ending 3 residues before the CDR3 end, the germline J gene is used to fill in that end. This sequence joins TRBV9 and TRBJ2-3; 8 bases line up with TRBD1. Germline V CDR1 and CDR2: SGDLS, YYNGEE. The trim removed 4 bases at V and 0 bases at J, leaving 10 bases unmatched. The CDR3 totals 17 residues. The CDR3 here is CASSLRGDRTSTDTQYF. The DNA read from the CDR3 is TGTGCCAGCAGCCTCCGCGGGGACAGGACTAGCACAGATACG.

A remark on this clone: The read stops 3 residues short of the end of the CDR3; the missing end is completed from the germline J gene. The chain carries TRBV19 and TRBJ2-3, with D unclear. Germline loops: CDR1 LNHDA, CDR2 SQIVND (reference sequence). The CDR3 contains 15 residues. The sequenced CDR3 bases are TGTGCCAGTAGTATAGGACGGAATAGCAATCAGCCG. As protein: CASSIGRNSNQP. The CDR3 in its entirety is CASSIGRNSNQPQYF. The full variable domain, rest sourced from reference TRBV19 and TRBJ2-3, is DGGITQSPKYLFRKEGQNVTLSCEQNLNHDAMYWYRQDPGQGLRLIYYSQIVNDFQKGDIAEGYSVSREKKESFPLTVTSAQKNPTAFYLCASSIGRNSNQPQYFGPGTRLTVL.